This T cell receptor beta chain came from a study of CD4 T cells in relation to SARS-CoV-2 and coronaviruses. A remark on this clone: Antigen: not known.

Sequenced by immunoSEQ multiplex PCR; TCRdb stores in-frame clones only, minus some. This sample yields approximately 40,000 clones, of which 75% to 85% are seen a single time; less than 3.5% belongs to the top ten. V lost 6 bases to trimming and J lost 2 bases, with 11 bases between them. Germline CDR1 reads SGHAT; CDR2 reads FQNNGV. The CDR3 is 14 amino acids. V is TRBV11-2 and J is TRBJ1-3; D is ambiguous. The clonotype was recovered from an adult with COVID-19. Sequences were obtained from memory CD4+ T cells from PBMCs, cultured in vitro. The CDR3 nucleotides read TGTGCCAGCAGATCTTTAAACACTGGAAACACCATATATTTT. It yields the protein CASRSLNTGNTIYF.